This T cell receptor (beta chain) emerged from a study of cytomegalovirus exposure and HLA in healthy donors. Findings of the study overall: Indistinguishable V segments, including TRBV6-2 and TRBV6-3, were excluded. The productive fraction for most TCR beta V segments was about 87% or about 30% in an earlier analysis. Later genetic work tied a missense DCLRE1C variant to beta-chain V and J trimming. According to the study, around 180 TCR beta chains were cytomegalovirus-associated.

On this clone: Its target is unknown.

Primers: 60 Vbeta forward and 13 Jbeta reverse. This table comes from immunoSEQ multiplex PCR, and its TCRdb copy is limited to in-frame clones, with some not included. This listing includes roughly 39,000 clones. The CDR3 covers 14 residues. Germline V gene lookup returns CDR1 SGHVS and CDR2 FNYEAQ. V lost 4 bases, J lost 2 bases, and 11 bases lay in between. Source material: PBMCs. The V call is TRBV7-6, the J call TRBJ2-5; D gene ambiguous. The TCR sequence derives from a woman in her twenties or thirties in good health and CMV-seropositive. The CDR3 here is CASSSVQLQETQYF. The DNA for the CDR3 is TGTGCCAGCAGCTCAGTCCAGTTACAAGAGACCCAGTACTTC.